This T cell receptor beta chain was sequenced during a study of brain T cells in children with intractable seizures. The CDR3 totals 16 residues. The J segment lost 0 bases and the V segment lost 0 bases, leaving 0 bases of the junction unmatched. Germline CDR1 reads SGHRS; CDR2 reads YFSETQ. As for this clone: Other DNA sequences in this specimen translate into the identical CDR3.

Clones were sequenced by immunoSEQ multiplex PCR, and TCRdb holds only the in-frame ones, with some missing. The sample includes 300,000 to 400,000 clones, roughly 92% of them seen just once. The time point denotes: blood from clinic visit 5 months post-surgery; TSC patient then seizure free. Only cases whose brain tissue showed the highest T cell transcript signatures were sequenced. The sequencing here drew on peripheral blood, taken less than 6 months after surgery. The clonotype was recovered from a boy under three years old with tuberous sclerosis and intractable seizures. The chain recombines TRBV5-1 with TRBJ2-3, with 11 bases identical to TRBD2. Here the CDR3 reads CASSLGLAGSTDTQYF. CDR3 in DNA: TGCGCCAGCAGCTTGGGACTAGCGGGGAGCACAGATACGCAGTATTTT.